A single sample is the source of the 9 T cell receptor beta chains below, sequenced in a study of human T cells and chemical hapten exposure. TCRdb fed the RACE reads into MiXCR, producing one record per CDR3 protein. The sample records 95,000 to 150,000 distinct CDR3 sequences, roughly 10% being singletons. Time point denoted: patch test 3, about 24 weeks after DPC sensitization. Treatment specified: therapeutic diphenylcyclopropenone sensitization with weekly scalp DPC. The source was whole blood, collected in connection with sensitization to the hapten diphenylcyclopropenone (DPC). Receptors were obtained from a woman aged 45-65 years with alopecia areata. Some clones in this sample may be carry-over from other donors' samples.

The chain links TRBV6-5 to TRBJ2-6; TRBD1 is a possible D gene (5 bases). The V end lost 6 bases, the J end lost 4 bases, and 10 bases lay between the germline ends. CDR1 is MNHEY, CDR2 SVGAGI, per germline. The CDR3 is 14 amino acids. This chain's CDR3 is CASRGEGGANVLTF. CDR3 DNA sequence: TGTGCCAGCAGAGGGGAAGGGGGGGCCAACGTCCTGACTTTC.

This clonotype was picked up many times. The chain's CDR3 is CSVDGTSGGVTDTQYF. The CDR3 DNA reads as TGCAGCGTTGATGGGACTAGCGGGGGCGTCACAGATACGCAGTATTTT. The gene calls are TRBV29-1 and TRBJ2-3, with 14 bases that match TRBD2. The CDR3 is made up of 16 amino acids. The germline gives CDR1 SQVTM, CDR2 ANQGSEA. The J segment lost 2 bases and the V segment lost 3 bases, leaving 4 bases of the junction unmatched.

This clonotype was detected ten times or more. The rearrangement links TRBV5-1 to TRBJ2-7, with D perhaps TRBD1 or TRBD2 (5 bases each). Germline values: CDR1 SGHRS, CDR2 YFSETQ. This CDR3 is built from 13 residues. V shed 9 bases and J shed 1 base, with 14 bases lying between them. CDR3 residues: CATRDDRSYEQYF. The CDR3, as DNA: TGCGCCACCCGGGACGATCGGTCCTACGAGCAGTACTTC.

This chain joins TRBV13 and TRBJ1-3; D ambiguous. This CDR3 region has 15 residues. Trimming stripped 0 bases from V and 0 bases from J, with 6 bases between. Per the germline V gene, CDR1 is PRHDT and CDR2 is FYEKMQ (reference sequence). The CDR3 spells CASSLGRGSGNTIYF. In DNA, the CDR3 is TGTGCCAGCAGCTTAGGCCGGGGCTCTGGAAACACCATATATTTT.

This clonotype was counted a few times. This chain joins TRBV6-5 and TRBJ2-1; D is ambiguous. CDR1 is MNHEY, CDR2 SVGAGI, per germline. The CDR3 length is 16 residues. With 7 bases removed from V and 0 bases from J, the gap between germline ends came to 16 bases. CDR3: CASILHPESSYNEQFF. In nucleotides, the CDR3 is TGTGCCAGCATCCTCCACCCCGAGTCCTCCTACAATGAGCAGTTCTTC.

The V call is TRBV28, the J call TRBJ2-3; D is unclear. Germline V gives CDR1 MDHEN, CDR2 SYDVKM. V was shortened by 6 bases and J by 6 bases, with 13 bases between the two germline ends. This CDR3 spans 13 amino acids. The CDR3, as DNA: TGTGCCAGCAGCAATCGGATCGCCGATACGCAGTATTTT. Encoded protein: CASSNRIADTQYF.

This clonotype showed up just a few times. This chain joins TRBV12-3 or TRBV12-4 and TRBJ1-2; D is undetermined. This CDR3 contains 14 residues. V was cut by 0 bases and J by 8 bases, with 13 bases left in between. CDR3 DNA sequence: TGTGCCAGCAGTTTAGCGCTCCAATCTGGGGGCTACACCTTC. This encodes CASSLALQSGGYTF.

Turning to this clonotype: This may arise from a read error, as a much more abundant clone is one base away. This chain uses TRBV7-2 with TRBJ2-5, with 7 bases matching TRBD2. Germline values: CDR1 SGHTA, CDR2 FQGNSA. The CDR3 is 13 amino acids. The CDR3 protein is CASSWTGGETQNF. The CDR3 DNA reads TGTGCCAGCAGCTGGACGGGAGGAGAGACCCAGAACTTC.

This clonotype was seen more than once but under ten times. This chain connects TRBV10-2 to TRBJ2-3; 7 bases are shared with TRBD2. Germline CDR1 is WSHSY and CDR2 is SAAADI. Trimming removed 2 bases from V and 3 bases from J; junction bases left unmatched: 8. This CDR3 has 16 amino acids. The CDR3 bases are TGCGCCAGCAGTGAGCCCCTAGCGGATGTTACAGATACGCAGTATTTT. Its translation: CASSEPLADVTDTQYF.